This T cell receptor (beta chain) came from a study of T cell repertoires in cytomegalovirus infection. V was shortened by 3 bases and J by 2 bases, with 25 bases between the two germline ends. CDR3 size: 20 residues. Germline values: CDR1 LNHNV, CDR2 YYDKDF (reference sequence). TCRdb used MiXCR to reprocess the reads, holding one entry per CDR3 protein. The repertoire has approximately 34,000 distinct CDR3 sequences, approximately 52% of them found once; the top ten carry around nine tenths. This clonotype was counted only a few times. Antigen specificity is unknown. Material: CD8+ T cells from cultured PBMCs, obtained from culture after CMV antigen stimulation. The chain combines TRBV15 with TRBJ1-4, with D perhaps TRBD1 (5 bases). The clonotype originates from a human donor in good health (CMV status not recorded). Some clones in this sample may be carry-over from other donors' samples. The CDR3 is CATSRHPRVEVVSTNEKLFF. CDR3 DNA sequence: TGTGCCACCAGCAGGCACCCCAGGGTGGAGGTGGTTAGCACTAATGAAAAACTGTTTTTT.